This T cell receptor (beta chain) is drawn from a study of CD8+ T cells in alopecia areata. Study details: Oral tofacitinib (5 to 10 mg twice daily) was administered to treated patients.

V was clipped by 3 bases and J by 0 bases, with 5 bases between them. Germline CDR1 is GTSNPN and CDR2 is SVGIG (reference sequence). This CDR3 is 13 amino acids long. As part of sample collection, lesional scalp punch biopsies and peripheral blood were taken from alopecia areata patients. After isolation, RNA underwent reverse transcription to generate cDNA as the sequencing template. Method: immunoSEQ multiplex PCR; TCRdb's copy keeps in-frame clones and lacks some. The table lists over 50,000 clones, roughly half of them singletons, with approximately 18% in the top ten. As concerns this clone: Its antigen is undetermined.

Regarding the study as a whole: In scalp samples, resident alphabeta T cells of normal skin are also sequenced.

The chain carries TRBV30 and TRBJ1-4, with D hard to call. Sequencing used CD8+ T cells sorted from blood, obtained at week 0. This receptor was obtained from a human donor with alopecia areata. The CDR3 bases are TGTGCCTGGAGAGGGTCAACTAATGAAAAACTGTTTTTT. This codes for CAWRGSTNEKLFF.